A selection of T cell receptor beta chains follows, all from one sample in a study of tumor-infiltrating lymphocytes in primary liver carcinoma. TCRdb re-derived calls from the multiplex PCR reads in MiXCR, one entry per CDR3 protein. The sample holds under 150,000 distinct CDR3 sequences, around 70% seen once. The specimen was tumor-adjacent normal liver tissue. The receptors here all came from a woman aged 60-70 years with primary liver carcinoma and hepatitis B virus infection. Both conserved end residues are part of each CDR3. The D gene is left open where the match is weak. For some rows the clone size is stated as once, few or many, or as a class when expanded; others skip it.

CASRLGGLDVNEQFF	TGTGCCAGCAGATTGGGCGGGCTAGATGTCAATGAGCAGTTCTTC	NA	NA	TRBV5-4	TRBJ2-1
CASCVGRGAMGEQYF	TGTGCCAGTTGCGTAGGACGGGGGGCGATGGGGGAGCAGTACTTC	NA	NA	TRBV7-8	TRBJ2-7
CSVRRGEEDTEAFF	TGCAGCGTCCGACGGGGAGAGGAAGACACTGAGGCCTTCTTT	NA	NA	TRBV29-1	TRBJ1-1
CASSIGAGGSLEQYF	TGTGCCAGCAGCATAGGAGCAGGGGGCTCCCTCGAGCAGTACTTC	TRBD1	NA	TRBV11-3	TRBJ2-7
CASSFLMGVIYEQYF	TGTGCCAGCAGCTTTTTGATGGGAGTGATCTACGAGCAGTATTTC	NA	NA	TRBV11-2	TRBJ2-7
CASSLLGASGTREQYF	TGTGCCAGCAGCTTGCTCGGGGCTAGCGGGACTCGGGAGCAGTACTTC	TRBD2	many	TRBV5-6	TRBJ2-7
CAISGTTGETQYF	TGTGCCATCAGTGGGACAACAGGGGAGACCCAGTACTTC	NA	NA	TRBV10-3	TRBJ2-5
CASSLTRQISYEQYF	TGCGCCAGCAGCTTAACTAGACAGATCTCCTACGAGCAGTACTTC	NA	NA	TRBV5-1	TRBJ2-7
CASSLAFGRGGPRSNNEQFF	TGTGCCAGCAGCTTAGCGTTCGGAAGGGGAGGGCCTCGTTCCAACAATGAGCAGTTCTTC	TRBD2	NA	TRBV11-2	TRBJ2-1
CASSQDMGWATNEKLFF	TGTGCCAGCAGCCAAGATATGGGCTGGGCAACTAATGAAAAACTGTTTTTT	NA	NA	TRBV4-2	TRBJ1-4
CAGRDGDRDTGGLFF	TGTGCCGGCAGGGATGGGGATCGGGACACCGGGGGGCTGTTTTTT	NA	NA	TRBV6-5	TRBJ2-2
CASKMTGQTEAIF	TGTGCCAGCAAGATGACAGGGCAGACTGAAGCTATCTTT	TRBD1	NA	TRBV6-6	TRBJ1-1
CSASNAEQGSYNEQFF	TGCAGTGCTAGTAATGCCGAGCAAGGATCCTACAATGAGCAGTTCTTC	NA	NA	TRBV20-1	TRBJ2-1
CSIAGLAGGPDTRYF	TGCAGCATAGCGGGACTAGCGGGAGGGCCAGATACGCGGTATTTT	TRBD2	NA	TRBV29-1	TRBJ2-3
CASSELSGSGGKQYF	TGTGCCAGCAGTGAACTTAGCGGGAGCGGCGGCAAGCAGTACTTC	TRBD2	NA	TRBV2	TRBJ2-7
CASSRGTGRMNTEAFF	TGTGCCAGCAGCCGTGGGACGGGGAGAATGAACACTGAAGCTTTCTTT	NA	NA	TRBV4-2	TRBJ1-1
CVSSPGPGAWDTQYF	TGTGTCAGCAGCCCTGGGCCAGGGGCCTGGGATACGCAGTATTTT	NA	once	TRBV7-9	TRBJ2-3
CASSSSALANTGELFF	NA	NA	NA	TRBV12-3/TRBV12-4	TRBJ2-2
CASSHEGRRGYNEQFF	TGTGCCAGCAGTCACGAAGGACGGAGGGGTTACAATGAGCAGTTCTTC	NA	NA	TRBV7-9	TRBJ2-1
CSVAYGSGGADKQYF	TGTAGCGTCGCCTATGGGAGCGGGGGTGCTGATAAGCAGTATTTT	TRBD2	NA	TRBV29-1	TRBJ2-3